The TCR beta chain described here comes from a study of cytomegalovirus exposure and HLA in healthy donors. PCR amplification relied on 60 Vbeta primers (plus 13 Jbeta primers). Per the original data handling: Some 9.9 million shared chains were among around 80 million unique TCR beta chains counted in a later analysis. Profiled with immunoSEQ multiplex PCR; TCRdb holds only in-frame clones, not every one. That table is the source of V, J and clone size, and D and trimming were worked out from the DNA. The sample yields approximately 100,000 clones, roughly 69% seen once. This CDR3 has 16 residues. In germline, CDR1 is MGHRA, CDR2 YSYEKL. The J segment lost 13 bases and the V segment lost 1 base, leaving 12 bases of the junction unmatched.

Material: PBMCs. The chain carries TRBV4-1 and TRBJ2-1; 11 bases line up with TRBD2. The clonotype originates from a human donor in good health. Written as DNA, the CDR3 is TGCGCCAGCAGCCAAGGCACGGGCACGACTAGCGGGAACCAGTTCTTC. Its translation is CASSQGTGTTSGNQFF.